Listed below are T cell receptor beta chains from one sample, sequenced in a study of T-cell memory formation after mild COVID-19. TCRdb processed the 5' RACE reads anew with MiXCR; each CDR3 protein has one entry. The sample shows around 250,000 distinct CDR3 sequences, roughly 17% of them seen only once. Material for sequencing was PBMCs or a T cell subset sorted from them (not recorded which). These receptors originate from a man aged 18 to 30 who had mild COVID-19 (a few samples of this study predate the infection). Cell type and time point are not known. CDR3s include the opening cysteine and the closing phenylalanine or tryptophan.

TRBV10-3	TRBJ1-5	CAISGAGNNQPQHF
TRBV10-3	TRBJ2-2	CAITSIRGGTGELFF
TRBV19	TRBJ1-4	CATRQNLNEKLFF
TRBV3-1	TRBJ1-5	CASSRSRGRETNSNQPQHF
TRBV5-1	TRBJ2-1	CASSLDGYNEQFF
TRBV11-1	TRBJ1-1	CASTPGGRVLTEAFF
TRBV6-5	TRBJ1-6	CASSWSRGQSPLHF
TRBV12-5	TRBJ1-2	CASGLEGHYGYTF
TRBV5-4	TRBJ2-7	CASSSHGVHEQYF
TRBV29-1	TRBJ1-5	CSVKAGYSNQPQHF
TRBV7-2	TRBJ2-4	CASSIAVRVGLAKNIQYF
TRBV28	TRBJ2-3	CASSLGTGGKTDTQYF